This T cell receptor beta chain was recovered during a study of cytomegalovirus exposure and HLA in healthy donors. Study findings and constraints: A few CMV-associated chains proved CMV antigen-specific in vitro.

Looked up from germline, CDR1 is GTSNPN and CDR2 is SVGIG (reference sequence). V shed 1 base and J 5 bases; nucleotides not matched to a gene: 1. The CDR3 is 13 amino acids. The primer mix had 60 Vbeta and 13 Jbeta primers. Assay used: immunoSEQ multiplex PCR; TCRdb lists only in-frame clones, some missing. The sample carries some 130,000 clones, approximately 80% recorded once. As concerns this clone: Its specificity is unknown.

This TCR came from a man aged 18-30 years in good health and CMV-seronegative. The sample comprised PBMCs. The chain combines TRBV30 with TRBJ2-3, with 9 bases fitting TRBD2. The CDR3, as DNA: TGTGCCTGGAGTGCGACTAGCGGAGATACGCAGTATTTT. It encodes CAWSATSGDTQYF.